Following are 6 T cell receptor beta chains from one sample sequenced in a study of PD-L1 blockade in urothelial cancer. Here immunoSEQ multiplex PCR was the method, and the copy in TCRdb shows in-frame clones only, minus some. The table records about 120,000 clones, approximately 90% of them present only once. Time point: peripheral blood 6 weeks after treatment start. The sequencing here drew on PBMCs, taken around atezolizumab (anti-PD-L1) treatment. These receptors all stem from a man aged 60-69 years with urothelial cancer.

The V call is TRBV18, the J call TRBJ2-1, with D tentatively TRBD1 (5 bases). The germline V and J ends were trimmed by 4 bases and 9 bases, with 7 bases remaining between them. Germline CDR1 and CDR2: KGHSH and LQKENI. This CDR3 region has 11 residues. CDR3 nucleotide sequence: TGTGCCAGCTCACAGCAGGGTGAGCAGTTCTTC. It specifies CASSQQGEQFF.

The chain combines TRBV5-1 with TRBJ2-2, with TRBD1 matching over 8 bases. Looked up from germline, CDR1 is SGHRS and CDR2 is YFSETQ. The junction had 14 bases not matched to a gene; V was cut back by 3 bases and J by 7 bases. The CDR3 sequence is 17 residues long. CDR3 residues: CASSSTPDRAKGGELFF. In DNA, the CDR3 is TGCGCCAGCAGCTCCACGCCGGACAGGGCCAAGGGCGGGGAGCTGTTTTTT.

V is TRBV7-6 and J is TRBJ1-1, with D possibly being TRBD1 (6 bases). CDR1 and CDR2 (germline): SGHVS, FNYEAQ. The length of the CDR3 is 15 residues. V was trimmed by 1 base and J by 1 base, leaving 10 bases between them. Here the CDR3 DNA reads TGTGCCAGCAGCTTAGAGGGACATCAGAACACTGAAGCTTTCTTT. This translates into CASSLEGHQNTEAFF.

The chain uses TRBV5-1 and TRBJ1-2; D is unresolved. The CDR3 consists of 13 residues. The V and J ends lost 0 bases and 6 bases respectively, with 9 bases between them. The V gene's germline CDR1 is SGHRS and CDR2 YFSETQ. This CDR3 is CASSLGAPNGYTF. Written as DNA, the CDR3 is TGCGCCAGCAGCTTGGGAGCCCCTAATGGCTACACCTTC.

The gene calls are TRBV7-9 and TRBJ1-3, with D possibly being TRBD1 (5 bases). The V end was cut by 5 bases, the J end by 4 bases, with 12 bases between. The CDR3 consists of 14 residues. The germline V gene has CDR1 SEHNR and CDR2 FQNEAQ (reference sequence). The CDR3, as DNA: TGTGCCAGCAGCCCCGGGGGGAAAGGAAACACCATATATTTT. This sequence encodes CASSPGGKGNTIYF.

This clone was recorded once. The V and J genes are TRBV18 and TRBJ1-5; TRBD1 matches 7 bases. This CDR3 has 16 amino acids. After removal of 4 bases from V and 7 bases from J, the junction contained 13 bases not matched to a gene. Germline assignment: CDR1 KGHSH and CDR2 LQKENI. The CDR3 nucleotides read TGTGCCAGCTCACAAAGCCCTACAGGGGTAGGGCAGCCCCAGCATTTT. Its protein product is CASSQSPTGVGQPQHF.